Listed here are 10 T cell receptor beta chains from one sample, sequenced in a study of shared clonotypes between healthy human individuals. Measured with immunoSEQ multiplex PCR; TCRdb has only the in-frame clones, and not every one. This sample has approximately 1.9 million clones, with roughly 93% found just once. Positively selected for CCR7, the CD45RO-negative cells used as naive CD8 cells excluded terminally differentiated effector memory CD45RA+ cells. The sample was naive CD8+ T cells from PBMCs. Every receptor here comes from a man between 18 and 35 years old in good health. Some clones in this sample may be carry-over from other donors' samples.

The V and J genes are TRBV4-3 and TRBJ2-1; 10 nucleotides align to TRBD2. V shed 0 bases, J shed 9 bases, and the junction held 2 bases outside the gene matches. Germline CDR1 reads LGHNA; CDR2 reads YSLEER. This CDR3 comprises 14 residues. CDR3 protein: CASSQDTSGTEQFF. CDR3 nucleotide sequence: TGCGCCAGCAGCCAAGATACTAGCGGGACTGAGCAGTTCTTC.

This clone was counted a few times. CDR3 DNA: TGTGCCAGCAGCAACGGGGGCAATGAAAAACTGTTTTTT. It codes for CASSNGGNEKLFF. The chain uses TRBV9 and TRBJ1-4, with D tentatively TRBD1 (6 bases). Germline V gene data show CDR1 as SGDLS and CDR2 as YYNGEE. V dropped 4 bases and J dropped 5 bases, with 9 bases sitting between them. CDR3 length equals 13 residues.

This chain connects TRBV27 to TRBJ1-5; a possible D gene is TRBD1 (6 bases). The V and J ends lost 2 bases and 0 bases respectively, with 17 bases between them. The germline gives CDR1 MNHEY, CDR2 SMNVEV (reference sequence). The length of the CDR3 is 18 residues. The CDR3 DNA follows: TGTGCCAGCAGTTTAACGCCCAGGGGCCACTCTAGCAATCAGCCCCAGCATTTT. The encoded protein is CASSLTPRGHSSNQPQHF.

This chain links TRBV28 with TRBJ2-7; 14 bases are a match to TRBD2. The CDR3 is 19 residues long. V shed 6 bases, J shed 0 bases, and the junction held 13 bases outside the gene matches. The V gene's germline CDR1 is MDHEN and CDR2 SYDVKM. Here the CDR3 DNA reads TGTGCCAGCAGAGAACCGGGACTAGCGGGAGTGGTGCTCTCCTACGAGCAGTACTTC. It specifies CASREPGLAGVVLSYEQYF.

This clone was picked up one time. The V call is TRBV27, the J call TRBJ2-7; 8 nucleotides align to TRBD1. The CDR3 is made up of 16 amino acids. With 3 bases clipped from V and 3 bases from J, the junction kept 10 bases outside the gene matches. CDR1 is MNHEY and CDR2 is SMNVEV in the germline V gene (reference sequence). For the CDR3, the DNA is TGTGCCAGCAGTTTGGGGAAGGACAGGGCAAACTACGAGCAGTACTTC. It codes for CASSLGKDRANYEQYF.

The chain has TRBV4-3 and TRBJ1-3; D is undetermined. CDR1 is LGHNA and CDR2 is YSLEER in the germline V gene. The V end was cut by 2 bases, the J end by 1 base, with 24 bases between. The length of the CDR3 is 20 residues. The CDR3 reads CASSQFGQGTIVASGNTIYF. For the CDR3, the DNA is TGCGCCAGCAGCCAATTTGGGCAAGGTACAATAGTAGCATCTGGAAACACCATATATTTT.

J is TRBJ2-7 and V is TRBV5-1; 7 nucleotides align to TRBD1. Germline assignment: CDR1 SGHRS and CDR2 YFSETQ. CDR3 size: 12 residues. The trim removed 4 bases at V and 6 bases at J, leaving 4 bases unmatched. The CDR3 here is CASSETGSEQYF. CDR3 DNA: TGCGCCAGCAGCGAGACAGGGTCCGAGCAGTACTTC.

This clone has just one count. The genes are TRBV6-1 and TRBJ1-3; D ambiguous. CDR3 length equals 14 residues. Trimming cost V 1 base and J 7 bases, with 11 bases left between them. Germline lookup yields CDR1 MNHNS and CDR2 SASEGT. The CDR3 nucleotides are TGTGCCAGCAGTGAAGGGTTAATGCGGAACACCATATATTTT. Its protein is CASSEGLMRNTIYF.

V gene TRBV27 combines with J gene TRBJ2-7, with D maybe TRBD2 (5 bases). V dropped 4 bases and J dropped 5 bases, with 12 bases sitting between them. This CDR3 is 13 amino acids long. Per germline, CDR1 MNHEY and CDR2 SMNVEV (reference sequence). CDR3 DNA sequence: TGTGCCAGCAGTTCGACAAATAGCGACGAGCAGTACTTC. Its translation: CASSSTNSDEQYF.

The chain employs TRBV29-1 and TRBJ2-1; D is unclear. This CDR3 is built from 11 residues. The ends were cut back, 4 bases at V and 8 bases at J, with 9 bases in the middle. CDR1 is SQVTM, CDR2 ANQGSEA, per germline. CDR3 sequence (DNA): TGCAGCGTTGTCTCGTACTATGAGCAGTTCTTC. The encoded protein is CSVVSYYEQFF.